The 2 T cell receptor beta chains below were found in one sample sequenced in a study of regulatory T cells in long-lasting Graves disease. Time point denoted: newly diagnosed GD, antithyroid drugs for less than 3 months. PBMCs were the source of the RNA used for TCR sequencing. Combining iRepertoire HTBI primers with Arm-PCR of CDR3 regions, the authors built TCR beta libraries. One entry per CDR3 protein results from TCRdb running MiXCR on the multiplex PCR reads. The sample yields 580,000 or so distinct CDR3 sequences, approximately 16% seen once. This same sample was also taken into another study, of T cells in Graves' hyperthyroidism and ophthalmopathy.

Specimen: peripheral blood mononuclear cells (PBMCs), collected at new diagnosis, from a patient treated with antithyroid drugs. The receptors come from a man aged 18 to 30 with Graves disease.

A few counts support this clonotype. It is likely a read error: a sequence one base away is far more abundant. This is likely a read error, given that the CDR3 carries no conserved phenylalanine or tryptophan at its end. The chain carries TRBV6-1 and TRBJ2-7, with TRBD2 as a possible D gene (5 bases). The length of the CDR3 is 13 residues. V was shortened by 7 bases and J by 1 base, with 11 bases between the two germline ends. Germline V gene data show CDR1 as MNHNS and CDR2 as SASEGT. CDR3 nucleotides: TGTGCCAGCACCCCCAGCGGATCCTACGAGCAGTACTTG. This translates into CASTPSGSYEQYL.

This rearrangement joins TRBV3-1 to TRBJ2-7; 9 bases fit TRBD1. The germline V gene encodes CDR1 LGHDT and CDR2 YNNKEL (reference sequence). The CDR3 has 14 residues. The ends lost 4 bases at V and 7 bases at J; junction bases unmatched: 8. This CDR3 is CASSPPGTGREQYF. For the CDR3, the DNA is TGTGCCAGCAGCCCTCCTGGGACAGGGCGGGAGCAGTACTTC.